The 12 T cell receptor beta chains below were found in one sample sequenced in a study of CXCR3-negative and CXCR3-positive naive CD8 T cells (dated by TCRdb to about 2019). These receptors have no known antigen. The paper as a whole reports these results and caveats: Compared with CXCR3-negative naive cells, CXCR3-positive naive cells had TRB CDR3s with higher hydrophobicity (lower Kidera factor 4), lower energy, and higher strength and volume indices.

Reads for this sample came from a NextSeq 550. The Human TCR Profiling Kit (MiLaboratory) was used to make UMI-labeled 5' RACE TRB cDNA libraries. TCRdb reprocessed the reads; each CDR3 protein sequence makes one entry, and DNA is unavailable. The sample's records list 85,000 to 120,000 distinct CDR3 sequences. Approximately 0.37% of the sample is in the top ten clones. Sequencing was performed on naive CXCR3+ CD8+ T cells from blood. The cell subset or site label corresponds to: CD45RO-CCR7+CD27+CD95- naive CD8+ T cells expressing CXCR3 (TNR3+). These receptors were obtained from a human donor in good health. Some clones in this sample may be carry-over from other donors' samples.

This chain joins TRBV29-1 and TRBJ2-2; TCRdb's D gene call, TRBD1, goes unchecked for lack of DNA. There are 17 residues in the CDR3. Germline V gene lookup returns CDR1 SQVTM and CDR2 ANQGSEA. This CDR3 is CSVGGDRAQLDTGELFF.

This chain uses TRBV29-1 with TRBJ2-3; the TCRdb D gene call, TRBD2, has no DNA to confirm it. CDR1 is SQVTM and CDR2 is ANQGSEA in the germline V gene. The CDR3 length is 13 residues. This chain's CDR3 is CSVEAGSTDTQYF.

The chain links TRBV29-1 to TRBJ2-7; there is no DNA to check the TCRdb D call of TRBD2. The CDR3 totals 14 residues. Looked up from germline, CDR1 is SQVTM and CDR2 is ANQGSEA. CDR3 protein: CSVVLAGSPGEQYF.

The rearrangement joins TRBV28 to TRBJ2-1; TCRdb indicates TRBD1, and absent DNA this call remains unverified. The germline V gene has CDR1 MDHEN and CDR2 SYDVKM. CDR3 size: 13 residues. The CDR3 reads CASSWGQYNEQFF.

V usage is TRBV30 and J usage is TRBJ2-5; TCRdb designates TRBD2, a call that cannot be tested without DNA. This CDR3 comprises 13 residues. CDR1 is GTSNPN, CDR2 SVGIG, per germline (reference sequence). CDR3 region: CAWSDTGGGTQYF.

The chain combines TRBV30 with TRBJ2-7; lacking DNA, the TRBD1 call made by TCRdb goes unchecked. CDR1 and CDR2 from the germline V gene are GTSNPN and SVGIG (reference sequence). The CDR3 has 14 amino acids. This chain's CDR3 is CAWSVGDGPYEQYF.

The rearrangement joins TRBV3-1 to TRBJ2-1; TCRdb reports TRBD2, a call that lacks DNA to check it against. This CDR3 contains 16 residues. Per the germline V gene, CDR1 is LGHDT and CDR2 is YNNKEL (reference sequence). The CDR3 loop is CASSQDLQGPFGEQFF.

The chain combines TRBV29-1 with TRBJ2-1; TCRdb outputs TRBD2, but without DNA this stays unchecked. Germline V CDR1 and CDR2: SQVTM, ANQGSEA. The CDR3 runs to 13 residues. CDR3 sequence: CSAPSGGAYEQFF.

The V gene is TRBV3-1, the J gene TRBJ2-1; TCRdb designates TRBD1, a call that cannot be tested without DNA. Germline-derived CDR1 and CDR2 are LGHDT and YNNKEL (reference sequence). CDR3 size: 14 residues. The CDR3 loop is CASSQPAGRNEQFF.

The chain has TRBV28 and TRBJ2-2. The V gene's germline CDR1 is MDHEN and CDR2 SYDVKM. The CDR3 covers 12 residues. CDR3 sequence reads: CASSTNTGELFF.

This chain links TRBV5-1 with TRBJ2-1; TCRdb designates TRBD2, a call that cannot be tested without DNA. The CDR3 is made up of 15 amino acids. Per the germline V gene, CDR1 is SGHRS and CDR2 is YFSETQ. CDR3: CASSLGLALNNEQFF.

This CDR3 is CASSLKFRDTEAFF. The gene calls are TRBV12-3 or TRBV12-4 and TRBJ1-1. There are 14 residues in the CDR3.